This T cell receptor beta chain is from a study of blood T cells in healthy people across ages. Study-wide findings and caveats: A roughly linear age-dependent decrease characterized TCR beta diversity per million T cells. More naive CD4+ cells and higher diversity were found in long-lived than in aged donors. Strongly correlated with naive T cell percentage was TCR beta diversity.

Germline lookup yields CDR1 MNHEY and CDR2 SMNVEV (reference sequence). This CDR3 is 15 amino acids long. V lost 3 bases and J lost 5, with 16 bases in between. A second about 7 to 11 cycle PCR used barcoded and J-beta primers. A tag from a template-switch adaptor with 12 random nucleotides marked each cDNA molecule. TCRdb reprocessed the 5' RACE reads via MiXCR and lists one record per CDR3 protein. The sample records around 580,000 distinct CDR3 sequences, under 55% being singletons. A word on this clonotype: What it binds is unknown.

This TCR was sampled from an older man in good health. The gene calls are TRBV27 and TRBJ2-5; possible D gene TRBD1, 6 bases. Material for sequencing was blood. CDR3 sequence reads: CASSFSGTPLETQYF. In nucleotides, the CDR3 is TGTGCCAGCAGTTTTTCTGGGACACCTTTGGAGACCCAGTACTTC.